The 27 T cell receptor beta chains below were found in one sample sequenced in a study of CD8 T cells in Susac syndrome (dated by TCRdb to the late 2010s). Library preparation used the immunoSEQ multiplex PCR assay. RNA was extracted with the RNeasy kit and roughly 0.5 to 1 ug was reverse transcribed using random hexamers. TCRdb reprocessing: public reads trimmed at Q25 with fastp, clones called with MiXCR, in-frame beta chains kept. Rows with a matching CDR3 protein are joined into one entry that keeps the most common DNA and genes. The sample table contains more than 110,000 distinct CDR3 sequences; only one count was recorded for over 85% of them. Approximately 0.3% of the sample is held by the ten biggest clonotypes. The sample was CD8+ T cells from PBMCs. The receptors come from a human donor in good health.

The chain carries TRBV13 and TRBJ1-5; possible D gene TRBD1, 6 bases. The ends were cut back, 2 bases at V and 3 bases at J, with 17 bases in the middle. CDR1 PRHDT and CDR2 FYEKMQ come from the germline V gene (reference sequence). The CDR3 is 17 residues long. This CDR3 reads CASSLRGAGGNNQPQHF. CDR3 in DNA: TGTGCCAGCAGCTTACGGGGGGCCGGTGGGAACAATCAGCCCCAGCATTTT.

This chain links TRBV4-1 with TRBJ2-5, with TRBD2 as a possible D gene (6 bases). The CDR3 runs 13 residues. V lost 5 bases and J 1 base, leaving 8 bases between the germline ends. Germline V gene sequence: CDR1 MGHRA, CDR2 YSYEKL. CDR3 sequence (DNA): TGCGCCAGCAGCGATAGCGGCCAAGAGACCCAGTACTTC. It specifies CASSDSGQETQYF.

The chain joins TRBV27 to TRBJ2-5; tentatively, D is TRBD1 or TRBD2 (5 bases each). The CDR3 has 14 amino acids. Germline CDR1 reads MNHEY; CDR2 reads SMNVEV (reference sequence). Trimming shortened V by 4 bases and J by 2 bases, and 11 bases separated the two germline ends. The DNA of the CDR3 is TGTGCCAGCAGTTCCAAGAGGGGACAAGAGACCCAGTACTTC. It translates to CASSSKRGQETQYF.

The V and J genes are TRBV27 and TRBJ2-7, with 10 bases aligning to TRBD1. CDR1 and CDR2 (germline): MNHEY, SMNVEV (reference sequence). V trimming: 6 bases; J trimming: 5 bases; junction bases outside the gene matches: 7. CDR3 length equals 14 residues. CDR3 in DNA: TGTGCCAGCAGCCTGGACAGGGGGTACGACGAGCAGTACTTC. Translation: CASSLDRGYDEQYF.

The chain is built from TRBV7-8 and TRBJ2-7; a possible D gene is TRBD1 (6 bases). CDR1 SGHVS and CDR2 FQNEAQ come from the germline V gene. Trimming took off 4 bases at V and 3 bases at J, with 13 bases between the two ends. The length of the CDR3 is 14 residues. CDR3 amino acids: CASSSTGFFYEQYF. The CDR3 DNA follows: TGTGCCAGCAGCTCCACAGGGTTTTTCTACGAGCAGTACTTC.

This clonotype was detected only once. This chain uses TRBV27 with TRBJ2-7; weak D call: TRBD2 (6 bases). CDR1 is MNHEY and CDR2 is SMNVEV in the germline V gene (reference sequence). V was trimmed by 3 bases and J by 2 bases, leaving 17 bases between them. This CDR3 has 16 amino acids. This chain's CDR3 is CASSFLAVPRPYEQYF. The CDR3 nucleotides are TGTGCCAGCAGTTTTTTAGCGGTCCCTAGACCCTACGAGCAGTACTTC.

CDR3 region: CATSDPGLAGESYNEQFF. The CDR3 region has the DNA TGTGCCACCAGTGATCCGGGACTAGCGGGAGAGTCCTACAATGAGCAGTTCTTC. The V and J genes are TRBV24-1 and TRBJ2-1; 14 bases align to TRBD2. The CDR3 contains 18 residues. V shed 3 bases and J 1 base; nucleotides not matched to a gene: 4. Germline V gene lookup returns CDR1 KGHDR and CDR2 SFDVKD.

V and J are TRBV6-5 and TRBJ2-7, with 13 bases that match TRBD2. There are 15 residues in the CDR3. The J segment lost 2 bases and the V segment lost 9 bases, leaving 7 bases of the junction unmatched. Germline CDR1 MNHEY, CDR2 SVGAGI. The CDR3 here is CASKPGTSGTYEQYF. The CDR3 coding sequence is TGTGCCAGTAAACCCGGGACTAGCGGGACCTACGAGCAGTACTTC.

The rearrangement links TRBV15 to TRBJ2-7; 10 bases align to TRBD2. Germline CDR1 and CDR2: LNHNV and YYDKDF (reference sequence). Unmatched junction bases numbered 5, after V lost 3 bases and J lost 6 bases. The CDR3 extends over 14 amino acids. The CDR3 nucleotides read TGTGCCACCAGCAGCCCAGCGGGAGGGCTCGAGCAGTACTTC. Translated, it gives CATSSPAGGLEQYF.

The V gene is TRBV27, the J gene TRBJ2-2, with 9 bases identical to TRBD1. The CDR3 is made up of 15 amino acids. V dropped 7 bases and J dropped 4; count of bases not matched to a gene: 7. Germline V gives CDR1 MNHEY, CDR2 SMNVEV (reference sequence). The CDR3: CASTPGTGFTGELFF. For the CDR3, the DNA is TGTGCCAGCACCCCCGGGACAGGGTTCACCGGGGAGCTGTTTTTT.

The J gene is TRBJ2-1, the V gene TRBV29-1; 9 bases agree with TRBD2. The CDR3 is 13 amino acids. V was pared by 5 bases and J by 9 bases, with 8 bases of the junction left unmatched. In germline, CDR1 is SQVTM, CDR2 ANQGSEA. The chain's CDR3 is CSVLGTSRVEQFF. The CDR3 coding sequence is TGCAGCGTTCTCGGGACTAGCAGGGTTGAGCAGTTCTTC.

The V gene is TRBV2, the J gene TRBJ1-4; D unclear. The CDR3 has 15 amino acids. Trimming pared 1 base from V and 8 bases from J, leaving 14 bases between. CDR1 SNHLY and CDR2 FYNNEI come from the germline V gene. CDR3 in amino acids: CASSEDAGSGEKLFF. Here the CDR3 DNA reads TGTGCCAGCAGTGAAGATGCGGGGTCGGGGGAAAAACTGTTTTTT.

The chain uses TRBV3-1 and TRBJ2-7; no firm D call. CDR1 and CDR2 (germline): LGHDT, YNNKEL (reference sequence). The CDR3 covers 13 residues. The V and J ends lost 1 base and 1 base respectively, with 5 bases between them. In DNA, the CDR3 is TGTGCCAGCAGCCAAGGGCCTTCCTACGAGCAGTACTTC. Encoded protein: CASSQGPSYEQYF.

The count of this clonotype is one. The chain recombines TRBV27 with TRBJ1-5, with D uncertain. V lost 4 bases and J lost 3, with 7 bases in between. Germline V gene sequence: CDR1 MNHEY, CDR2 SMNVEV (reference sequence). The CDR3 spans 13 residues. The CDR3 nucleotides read TGTGCCAGCAGTTCAAGGGACAATCAGCCCCAGCATTTT. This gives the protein CASSSRDNQPQHF.

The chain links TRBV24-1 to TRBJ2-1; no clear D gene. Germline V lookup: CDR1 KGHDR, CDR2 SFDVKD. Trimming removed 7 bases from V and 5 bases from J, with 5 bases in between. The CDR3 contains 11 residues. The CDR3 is CATSYHNEQFF. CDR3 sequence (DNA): TGTGCCACCAGCTATCACAATGAGCAGTTCTTC.

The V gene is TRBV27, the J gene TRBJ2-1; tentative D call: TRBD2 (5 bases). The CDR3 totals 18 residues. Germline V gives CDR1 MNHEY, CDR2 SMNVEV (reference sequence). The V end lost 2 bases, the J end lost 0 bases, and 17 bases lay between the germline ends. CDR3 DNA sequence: TGTGCCAGCAGTTTAACCAGCGGAAAATTTAGCTCCTACAATGAGCAGTTCTTC. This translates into CASSLTSGKFSSYNEQFF.

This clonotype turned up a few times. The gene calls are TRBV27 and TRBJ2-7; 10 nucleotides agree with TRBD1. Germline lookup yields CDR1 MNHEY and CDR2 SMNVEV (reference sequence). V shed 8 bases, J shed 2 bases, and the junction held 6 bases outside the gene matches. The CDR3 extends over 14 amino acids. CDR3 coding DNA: TGTGCCAGCGGTCCCGGGACAGGGGCCTACGAGCAGTACTTC. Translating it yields CASGPGTGAYEQYF.

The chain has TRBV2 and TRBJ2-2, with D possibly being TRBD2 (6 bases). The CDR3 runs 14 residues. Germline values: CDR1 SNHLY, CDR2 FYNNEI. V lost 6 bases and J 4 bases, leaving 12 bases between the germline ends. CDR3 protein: CASRDGTATGELFF. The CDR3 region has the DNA TGTGCCAGCAGAGATGGGACTGCCACCGGGGAGCTGTTTTTT.

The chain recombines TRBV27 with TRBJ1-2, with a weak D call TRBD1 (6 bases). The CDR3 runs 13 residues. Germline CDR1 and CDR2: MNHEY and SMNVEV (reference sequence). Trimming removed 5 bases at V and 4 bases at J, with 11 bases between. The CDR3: CASSPVDSYGYTF. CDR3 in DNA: TGTGCCAGCAGTCCGGTGGACAGCTATGGCTACACCTTC.

CDR3 residues: CASSSTSPTGELFF. DNA of the CDR3: TGTGCCAGCAGTTCGACTAGTCCCACCGGGGAGCTGTTTTTT. J is TRBJ2-2 and V is TRBV6-5, with D possibly being TRBD2 (6 bases). The CDR3 is made up of 14 amino acids. V was trimmed by 4 bases and J by 4 bases, leaving 10 bases between them. Germline loops: CDR1 MNHEY, CDR2 SVGAGI.

The CDR3 reads CASSPRDSFPYEQYF. The DNA for the CDR3 is TGTGCCAGCTCCCCTCGGGACAGTTTCCCCTACGAGCAGTACTTC. The chain has TRBV18 and TRBJ2-7; 7 nucleotides agree with TRBD1. Trimming removed 6 bases from V and 2 bases from J; junction bases left unmatched: 10. The CDR3 is 15 residues long. Germline CDR1 and CDR2: KGHSH and LQKENI.

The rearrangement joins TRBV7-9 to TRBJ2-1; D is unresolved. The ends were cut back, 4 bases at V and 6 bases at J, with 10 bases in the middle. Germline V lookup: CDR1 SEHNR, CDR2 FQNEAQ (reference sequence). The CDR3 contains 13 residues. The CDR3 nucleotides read TGTGCCAGCAGCTCCCTGACTGGCAATGAGCAGTTCTTC. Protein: CASSSLTGNEQFF.

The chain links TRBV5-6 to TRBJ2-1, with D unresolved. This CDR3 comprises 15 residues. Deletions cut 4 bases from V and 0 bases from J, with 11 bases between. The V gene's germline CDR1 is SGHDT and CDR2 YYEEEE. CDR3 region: CASSPTWGSYNEQFF. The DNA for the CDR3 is TGTGCCAGCAGCCCAACTTGGGGCTCCTACAATGAGCAGTTCTTC.

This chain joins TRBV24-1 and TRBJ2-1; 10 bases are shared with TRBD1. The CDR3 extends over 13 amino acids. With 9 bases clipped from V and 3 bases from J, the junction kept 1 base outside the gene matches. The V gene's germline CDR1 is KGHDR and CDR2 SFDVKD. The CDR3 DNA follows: TGTGCCACCCGGGACAGGGGCTACAATGAGCAGTTCTTC. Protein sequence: CATRDRGYNEQFF.

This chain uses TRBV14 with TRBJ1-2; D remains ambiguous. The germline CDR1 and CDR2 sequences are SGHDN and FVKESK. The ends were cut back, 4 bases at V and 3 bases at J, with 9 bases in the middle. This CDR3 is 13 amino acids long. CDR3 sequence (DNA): TGTGCCAGCAGCCCGAGCTCCTACTATGGCTACACCTTC. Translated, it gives CASSPSSYYGYTF.

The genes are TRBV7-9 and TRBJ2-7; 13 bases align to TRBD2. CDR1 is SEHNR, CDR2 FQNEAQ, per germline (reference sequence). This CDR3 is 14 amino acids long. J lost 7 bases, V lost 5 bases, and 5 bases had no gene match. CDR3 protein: CASSQTGLAGEQYF. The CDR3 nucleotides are TGTGCCAGCAGCCAAACGGGACTAGCGGGGGAGCAGTACTTC. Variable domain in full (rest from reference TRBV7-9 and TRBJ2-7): DTGVSQNPRHKITKRGQNVTFRCDPISEHNRLYWYRQTLGQGPEFLTYFQNEAQLEKSRLLSDRFSAERPKGSFSTLEIQRTEQGDSAMYLCASSQTGLAGEQYFGPGTRLTVT.

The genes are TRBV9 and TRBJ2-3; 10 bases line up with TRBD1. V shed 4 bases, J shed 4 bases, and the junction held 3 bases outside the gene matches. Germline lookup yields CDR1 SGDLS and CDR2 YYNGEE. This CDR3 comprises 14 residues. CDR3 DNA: TGTGCCAGCAGCTTCGGACAGGGGGCAGATACGCAGTATTTT. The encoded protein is CASSFGQGADTQYF.